The entry that follows covers one TCR beta chain sequence. The data derive from a study of cytomegalovirus exposure and HLA in healthy donors. Both 60 Vbeta primers and 13 Jbeta primers went into the PCR. Assay used: immunoSEQ multiplex PCR; TCRdb lists only in-frame clones, some missing. The table records 85,000 to 130,000 clones, about three quarters of them present only once. This CDR3 region has 14 residues. With V trimmed by 6 bases and J by 9 bases, 6 bases remained unmatched. Per the germline V gene, CDR1 is SGHDT and CDR2 is YYEEEE. Sequenced material: PBMCs. The receptor was isolated from a woman aged 18 to 35 in good health and CMV-seropositive. The chain joins TRBV5-6 to TRBJ2-1; 13 nucleotides match TRBD2. CDR3 nucleotide sequence: TGTGCCAGCACCCCGGGACTAGCGGGATTTGAGCAGTTCTTC. As protein: CASTPGLAGFEQFF.